This TCR beta chain was sequenced for a study of T-cell memory formation after mild COVID-19. Study-level background: Clustering of TCRs was largely donor specific.

TCRdb called the 5' RACE reads again in MiXCR, with one record for every CDR3 protein. The sample has about 110,000 distinct CDR3 sequences; about a sixth are singletons. The CDR3 is 13 amino acids. CDR1 LNHDA and CDR2 SQIVND come from the germline V gene (reference sequence). V was trimmed by 2 bases and J by 6 bases, leaving 10 bases between them. The V call is TRBV19, the J call TRBJ1-1, with D possibly TRBD1 on 5 matching bases. The sequencing sample was made of PBMCs or a T cell subset sorted from them (not recorded which). The sequence came from a man younger than 35 who had mild COVID-19 (a few samples of this study predate the infection). Cell type and time point are not known. The CDR3 DNA reads TGTGCCAGTAGTATATCTCCGGGACCTGAAGCTTTCTTT. Its translation: CASSISPGPEAFF.